One TCR beta chain is described in this entry. Its antigen target is currently unknown. Per-base qualities were not stored, and no clone one base away is much larger. Donors formed part of the validation cohort, which comprised some 120 subjects and was distinct from the first cohort of under 850 subjects. This sample was included in a study of cytomegalovirus exposure and HLA in healthy donors (dated by TCRdb to 2016 to 2017). For context, the study as a whole: The 666 repertoires of the first cohort and the roughly 120 validation repertoires were produced on the same platform, according to a later analysis. The study aimed to test whether cataloging public T cell receptors could reveal signatures of past pathogen exposure. Besides the first cohort of approximately 670 subjects, a separate validation cohort made up of over 95 different subjects was used. To predict cytomegalovirus infection status, the study brought together high-throughput TCR immunosequencing, statistical association of individual TCRs with disease status, and machine learning. General conclusions and limits of the study: The study gave a list of about 150 TCR beta chains associated with cytomegalovirus. While some public TCRs were present in many individuals, most TCR sequences turned up only very rarely across donors. All 120 or so repertoires were used to score co-occurrence in the validation cohort in a later analysis, because that analysis had no HLA typing for the cohort. It was suggested by the authors that the approach could potentially be generalized to other disease states and immunological phenotypes. Of the cluster scores, approximately 95% were above 0 in a later analysis, which found that TCRs clustered in the first cohort also tended to co-occur in the 95 to 150 validation repertoires. Cytomegalovirus status was reported to be diagnosed by the classifier with high specificity and sensitivity in both the original and validation cohorts. A few of the identified cytomegalovirus-associated TCR beta chains were confirmed in vitro to be specific for cytomegalovirus antigens.

The method was the immunoSEQ multiplex PCR assay. Regarding the original processing steps: A statistical classification framework was built for diagnosing cytomegalovirus status from the catalog of TCR beta chain sequences. TCRdb provides this immuneACCESS table in a form limited to in-frame rearrangements. Some clones are lacking; in checked studies, under half of them reflect an unresolved V gene, and why the rest are absent is not known. Clonal size and the V and J genes are those of that table, whereas D and trimming came from the DNA. Present in this sample are 66,000 or so clones, 95% to 97% of which were seen just once. About 1.5% of the sample is held by the ten biggest clonotypes. V is shortened by 0 bases, J by 1 base, and the region joining them spans 4 bases. Including the terminal cysteine and phenylalanine, the CDR3 comprises 14 residues. The read is trimmed to its CDR3 DNA, 42 bases read in frame from base 1. The germline V gene gives CDR1 as MNHEY and CDR2 as SVGAGI.

The receptor's source is a young woman in good health and CMV-seropositive. The sequence links TRBV6-5 to TRBJ1-3, with the D gene not confidently named. What was sequenced was PBMCs. The bases are TGTGCCAGCAGTTACTCGAGGTCTGGAAACACCATATATTTT. This translates into CASSYSRSGNTIYF.